These 11 T cell receptor beta chains were sequenced from one sample in a study of shared clonotypes between healthy human individuals (dated by TCRdb to the early 2020s). The method was the immunoSEQ multiplex PCR assay. TCRdb mirrors the immuneACCESS table, restricted to in-frame sequences. Some clones are absent from its copies; in checked studies, under half trace to an unresolved V gene, and the reason for the others is unknown. The sample table records approximately 470,000 clones; roughly 80% of these occur just once. Of the sample, around 13% is held by the ten largest clones. Sequencing was carried out using PBMCs. The source is a woman between 40 and 50 years old in good health. Some clones in this sample may be carry-over from other donors' samples.

V gene TRBV4-2 combines with J gene TRBJ2-3; 13 nucleotides agree with TRBD2. The germline gives CDR1 LGHNA, CDR2 YNFKEQ. CDR3 length equals 15 residues. The trim removed 1 base at V and 6 bases at J, leaving 1 base unmatched. In DNA, the CDR3 is TGTGCCAGCAGCCAAGGGACTAGCGGGAGTGATACGCAGTATTTT. Its translation is CASSQGTSGSDTQYF.

A single count supports this clone. This chain's CDR3 is CASSLDLIEQYF. The CDR3 DNA follows: TGTGCCAGCAGCTTAGACCTCATCGAGCAGTACTTC. V and J are TRBV7-9 and TRBJ2-7, with D uncertain. Germline values: CDR1 SEHNR, CDR2 FQNEAQ (reference sequence). The CDR3 has 12 amino acids. Trimming pared 1 base from V and 6 bases from J, leaving 7 bases between.

The V call is TRBV2, the J call TRBJ2-2, with unresolved D. The CDR3 contains 15 residues. CDR1 and CDR2 (germline): SNHLY, FYNNEI. V lost 6 bases and J 5 bases, leaving 16 bases between the germline ends. The CDR3 coding sequence is TGTGCCAGCAGCGTAGACTCTCTTGGTACCGGGGAGCTGTTTTTT. It is translated as CASSVDSLGTGELFF.

CDR3 residues: CASSTGLAGVGTYEQYF. The CDR3 DNA is TGCGCCAGCAGCACCGGACTAGCGGGAGTTGGCACCTACGAGCAGTACTTC. This sequence joins TRBV5-1 and TRBJ2-7, with 13 nucleotides matching TRBD2. Germline-derived CDR1 and CDR2 are SGHRS and YFSETQ. CDR3 length equals 17 residues. V was clipped by 4 bases and J by 2 bases; unmatched bases: 9. Based on the CDR3 plus reference TRBV5-1 and TRBJ2-7, the full variable domain is KAGVTQTPRYLIKTRGQQVTLSCSPISGHRSVSWYQQTPGQGLQFLFEYFSETQRNKGNFPGRFSGRQFSNSRSEMNVSTLELGDSALYLCASSTGLAGVGTYEQYFGPGTRLTVT.

V and J are TRBV7-3 and TRBJ2-2; D gene uncertain. Germline-derived CDR1 and CDR2 are SGHTA and FQGTGA. Trimming shortened V by 5 bases and J by 7 bases, and 14 bases separated the two germline ends. This CDR3 has 14 amino acids. Here the CDR3 reads CASSTNWGIGELFF. The DNA of the CDR3 is TGTGCCAGCAGCACAAATTGGGGAATCGGGGAGCTGTTTTTT.

J is TRBJ1-2 and V is TRBV27; tentative D call: TRBD1 (5 bases). Germline V gene lookup returns CDR1 MNHEY and CDR2 SMNVEV (reference sequence). This CDR3 contains 13 residues. The V gene lost 4 bases and the J gene lost 0 bases, with 6 bases spanning the gap. The CDR3 here is CASSSGPNYGYTF. For the CDR3, the DNA is TGTGCCAGCAGTTCGGGACCTAACTATGGCTACACCTTC.

The chain links TRBV30 to TRBJ2-5; D is perhaps TRBD1 (5 bases). The CDR3 extends over 15 amino acids. Germline assignment: CDR1 GTSNPN and CDR2 SVGIG (reference sequence). The ends were cut back, 0 bases at V and 5 bases at J, with 16 bases in the middle. The CDR3 sequence: CAWSVAPRVGETQYF. In DNA form, the CDR3 reads TGTGCCTGGAGTGTAGCCCCCAGGGTTGGGGAGACCCAGTACTTC.

Details on this clone: With a much larger clone just one base away, this may be a read error. The J gene is TRBJ1-1, the V gene TRBV29-1, with D perhaps matching TRBD1 (5 bases). The V gene lost 3 bases and the J gene lost 4 bases, with 12 bases spanning the gap. This CDR3 has 13 amino acids. Germline assignment: CDR1 SQVTM and CDR2 ANQGSEA. This CDR3 is CSVDHGGGTEAFF. The CDR3 DNA reads as TGCAGCGTTGATCATGGTGGGGGCACTGAAGCTTTCTTT.

This clone was observed at least ten times. The chain couples TRBV11-3 to TRBJ2-1; either TRBD1 or TRBD2 may supply D (5 bases each). The CDR3 extends over 13 amino acids. Deletions cut 1 base from V and 6 bases from J, with 7 bases between. The germline gives CDR1 SGHNT, CDR2 YENEEA. The CDR3 sequence is CASSLGGTNEQFF. As DNA, the CDR3 is TGTGCCAGCAGCTTAGGGGGGACCAATGAGCAGTTCTTC. The entire variable domain, with the rest obtained from reference TRBV11-3 and TRBJ2-1, is as follows: EAGVVQSPRYKIIEKKQPVAFWCNPISGHNTLYWYLQNLGQGPELLIRYENEEAVDDSQLPKDRFSAERLKGVDSTLKIQPAELGDSAVYLCASSLGGTNEQFFGPGTRLTVL.

V usage is TRBV7-6 and J usage is TRBJ2-2; D gene ambiguous. The CDR3 is made up of 11 amino acids. Trimming left V 2 bases short and J 5 bases short, with 0 bases between. Germline CDR1 SGHVS, CDR2 FNYEAQ. The CDR3 region is CASSLTGELFF. Written as DNA, the CDR3 is TGTGCCAGCAGCTTAACCGGGGAGCTGTTTTTT.

The chain recombines TRBV6-6 with TRBJ1-5, with D unclear. V was cut by 6 bases and J by 2 bases, with 8 bases left in between. The CDR3 length is 13 residues. Germline V gene sequence: CDR1 MNHNY, CDR2 SVGAGI (reference sequence). For the CDR3, the DNA is TGTGCCAGCAGAGAGGAAGGCAATCAGCCCCAGCATTTT. This gives the protein CASREEGNQPQHF.